These 30 T cell receptor beta chains share one sample of origin, sequenced in a study of cytomegalovirus exposure and HLA in healthy donors. Primers for the PCR totalled 60 Vbeta and 13 Jbeta. The table came from immunoSEQ multiplex PCR; TCRdb's copy has only in-frame clones and leaves some out. The data show about 210,000 clones, about 85% seen once. Input material: PBMCs. The source of these receptors is a woman aged 50 to 60 in good health and CMV-seropositive.

The rearrangement links TRBV5-4 to TRBJ1-2, with 9 bases that match TRBD1. CDR3 length: 15 residues. Germline V gives CDR1 SGHNT, CDR2 YYREEE (reference sequence). With V trimmed by 5 bases and J by 5 bases, 10 bases remained unmatched. The CDR3: CASSRPGTGMYGYTF. The CDR3 DNA reads as TGTGCCAGCAGTCGTCCCGGGACAGGGATGTATGGCTACACCTTC.

The chain uses TRBV2 and TRBJ1-3, with D maybe TRBD1 (5 bases). In germline, CDR1 is SNHLY, CDR2 FYNNEI. The CDR3 has 15 amino acids. The ends were cut back, 8 bases at V and 0 bases at J, with 14 bases in the middle. CDR3 sequence reads: CASGRGLFSGNTIYF. CDR3 nucleotides: TGTGCCAGCGGCCGGGGACTCTTCTCTGGAAACACCATATATTTT. Drawing the rest from reference TRBV2 and TRBJ1-3, the complete variable domain is EPEVTQTPSHQVTQMGQEVILRCVPISNHLYFYWYRQILGQKVEFLVSFYNNEISEKSEIFDDQFSVERPDGSNFTLKIRSTKLEDSAMYFCASGRGLFSGNTIYFGEGSWLTVV.

This clone was seen a handful of times. The CDR3 sequence is CASSDSAAGGGDTQYF. CDR3 DNA sequence: TGTGCCAGCAGTGACTCGGCAGCGGGGGGAGGAGATACGCAGTATTTT. This chain joins TRBV6-4 and TRBJ2-3; TRBD2 matches at 9 bases. This CDR3 has 16 amino acids. Germline V gives CDR1 MRHNA, CDR2 SNTAGT. V was pared by 0 bases and J by 5 bases, with 6 bases of the junction left unmatched.

The chain employs TRBV10-3 and TRBJ2-5; a weak D match, TRBD2 (6 bases). The closer fit of TRBJ2-7 to the DNA end suggests the J call may be wrong. In germline, CDR1 is ENHRY, CDR2 SYGVKD. CDR3 length: 15 residues. CDR3 protein: CAISGTQGLSYEQYF. The CDR3 DNA reads TGTGCCATCAGCGGGACTCAAGGCCTCTCCTACGAGCAGTACTTC.

This chain joins TRBV7-2 and TRBJ2-2, with 7 positions matching TRBD1. The CDR3 is 16 amino acids. V dropped 5 bases and J dropped 0; count of bases not matched to a gene: 6. Germline V lookup: CDR1 SGHTA, CDR2 FQGNSA. The CDR3 is CASSENRGANTGELFF. The CDR3 DNA reads as TGTGCCAGCAGCGAGAACAGGGGTGCGAACACCGGGGAGCTGTTTTTT.

The rearrangement uses TRBV2 and TRBJ1-1, with D maybe TRBD1 (5 bases). V shed 5 bases and J shed 4 bases, with 14 bases lying between them. The germline V gene has CDR1 SNHLY and CDR2 FYNNEI. The CDR3 length is 14 residues. CDR3 nucleotides: TGTGCCAGCAGTTCTCCAGGGTTGGCCACTGAAGCTTTCTTT. This encodes CASSSPGLATEAFF.

The rearrangement uses TRBV2 and TRBJ2-3; TRBD2 matches 7 bases. Per germline, CDR1 SNHLY and CDR2 FYNNEI. The CDR3 runs to 15 residues. The J segment lost 0 bases and the V segment lost 6 bases, leaving 6 bases of the junction unmatched. CDR3 amino acids: CASRSSGSSTDTQYF. The CDR3 region has the DNA TGTGCCAGCAGGAGTAGCGGGTCTAGCACAGATACGCAGTATTTT.

V and J are TRBV6-5 and TRBJ1-2, with D hard to call. The V and J ends lost 5 bases and 4 bases respectively, with 14 bases between them. Per the germline V gene, CDR1 is MNHEY and CDR2 is SVGAGI. This CDR3 contains 14 residues. DNA of the CDR3: TGTGCCAGCAGTCCGTTTGGAGTTGGCTATGGCTACACCTTC. Its protein product is CASSPFGVGYGYTF.

V usage is TRBV4-2 and J usage is TRBJ1-6, with D tentatively TRBD1 (5 bases). CDR1 LGHNA and CDR2 YNFKEQ come from the germline V gene. There are 14 residues in the CDR3. Deletions cut 2 bases from V and 13 bases from J, with 15 bases between. CDR3 in DNA: TGTGCCAGCAGCCAACCTACCGTGGGGCAGCCCCTCCACTTT. Amino acids: CASSQPTVGQPLHF.

The CDR3 DNA is TGTGCCAGCAGCTTAGAACAGGGGGTTTACCAGCCCCAGCATTTT. Its protein product is CASSLEQGVYQPQHF. This chain links TRBV7-8 with TRBJ1-5, with 8 positions matching TRBD1. CDR1 and CDR2 (germline): SGHVS, FQNEAQ. The CDR3 is 15 residues long. V shed 1 base and J 7 bases; nucleotides not matched to a gene: 6.

The chain has TRBV28 and TRBJ2-7; D remains ambiguous. V lost 5 bases and J 1 base, leaving 18 bases between the germline ends. From germline, CDR1 is MDHEN and CDR2 SYDVKM. The CDR3 contains 16 residues. CDR3 DNA: TGTGCCAGCAGTGCCCTTGGTGGTGTCGGTTCCTACGAGCAGTACTTC. This gives the protein CASSALGGVGSYEQYF.

Only one count was recorded for this clone. V gene TRBV9 combines with J gene TRBJ1-2; D might be TRBD1 (6 bases). CDR3 length: 13 residues. Germline CDR1 and CDR2: SGDLS and YYNGEE. V shed 3 bases and J shed 5 bases, with 11 bases lying between them. DNA for the CDR3: TGTGCCAGCAGCGGCACAGGGTTTTATGGCTACACCTTC. It is translated as CASSGTGFYGYTF.

The chain carries TRBV6-1 and TRBJ2-1; 10 bases agree with TRBD2. J was trimmed by 9 bases and V by 7 bases; bases with no gene match: 12. The CDR3 is 15 amino acids. CDR1 and CDR2 from the germline V gene are MNHNS and SASEGT. CDR3 nucleotide sequence: TGTGCCAGCACCCTTTTTAGCGGGGGGCGGATTGAGCAGTTCTTC. Amino acids: CASTLFSGGRIEQFF.

This chain uses TRBV6-5 with TRBJ1-3; no clear D. V lost 6 bases and J 0 bases, leaving 9 bases between the germline ends. Germline CDR1 reads MNHEY; CDR2 reads SVGAGI. The CDR3 extends over 14 amino acids. Written as DNA, the CDR3 is TGTGCCAGCAGGTCACGGTACTCTGGAAACACCATATATTTT. As protein: CASRSRYSGNTIYF.

The chain is built from TRBV5-4 and TRBJ2-7, with 7 bases aligning to TRBD2. Germline values: CDR1 SGHNT, CDR2 YYREEE (reference sequence). V lost 0 bases to trimming and J lost 7 bases; unmatched junction nucleotides: 1. The CDR3 loop spans 12 amino acids. This CDR3 reads CASSLERGEQYF. The CDR3 DNA reads TGTGCCAGCAGCTTGGAGCGGGGAGAGCAGTACTTC.

This chain joins TRBV29-1 and TRBJ1-1, with unresolved D. CDR3 size: 12 residues. Germline CDR1 SQVTM, CDR2 ANQGSEA. CDR3 sequence reads: CRIDSGMAEAFF. For the CDR3, the DNA is TGCAGGATTGACTCGGGTATGGCTGAAGCTTTCTTT.

The gene calls are TRBV6-4 and TRBJ1-6, with D possibly matching TRBD1 (5 bases). The CDR3 extends over 13 amino acids. CDR1 is MRHNA, CDR2 SNTAGT, per germline. V dropped 4 bases and J dropped 9 bases, with 10 bases sitting between them. As DNA, the CDR3 is TGTGCCAGCAGTGTCAGGGTGGCTTCACCCCTCCACTTT. This encodes CASSVRVASPLHF.

The V call is TRBV5-4, the J call TRBJ2-7; D is unclear. Germline V gene lookup returns CDR1 SGHNT and CDR2 YYREEE (reference sequence). The V end lost 5 bases, the J end lost 1 base, and 10 bases lay between the germline ends. CDR3 size: 13 residues. CDR3 region: CASSMRQSYEQYF. The CDR3 coding sequence is TGTGCCAGCAGTATGAGGCAGTCCTACGAGCAGTACTTC.

This chain connects TRBV6-1 to TRBJ1-4; no clear D gene. Germline loops: CDR1 MNHNS, CDR2 SASEGT. The CDR3 is 13 amino acids. Between the trimmed V and J ends, which lost 7 bases and 8 bases, there was a span of 14 bases. As DNA, the CDR3 is TGTGCCAGCACCGACAACCTTGGGGAAAAACTGTTTTTT. Amino acid sequence: CASTDNLGEKLFF.

The chain links TRBV19 to TRBJ2-5; tentatively, D is TRBD2 (5 bases). Germline assignment: CDR1 LNHDA and CDR2 SQIVND (reference sequence). Trimming cost V 2 bases and J 4 bases, with 23 bases left between them. The CDR3 spans 18 residues. In DNA form, the CDR3 reads TGTGCCAGTAGTATAAGTTTAACGACTACCCTACGGGGAGAGACCCAGTACTTC. It specifies CASSISLTTTLRGETQYF. Full variable domain (missing parts from reference TRBV19 and TRBJ2-5): DGGITQSPKYLFRKEGQNVTLSCEQNLNHDAMYWYRQDPGQGLRLIYYSQIVNDFQKGDIAEGYSVSREKKESFPLTVTSAQKNPTAFYLCASSISLTTTLRGETQYFGPGTRLLVL.

The chain uses TRBV10-1 and TRBJ2-1; D is perhaps TRBD1 (7 bases). Trimming removed 3 bases at V and 1 base at J, with 10 bases between. This CDR3 region has 15 residues. CDR1 and CDR2 (germline): WNHNN, SYGVQD (reference sequence). This CDR3 reads CASSDRGASYNEQFF. In DNA, the CDR3 is TGCGCCAGCAGTGACAGGGGGGCATCCTACAATGAGCAGTTCTTC.

This rearrangement joins TRBV5-3 to TRBJ1-1; D is undetermined. TRBV5-3 falls under the ORF class, with uncertain function. The CDR3 covers 16 residues. V was shortened by 3 bases and J by 4 bases, with 19 bases between the two germline ends. The CDR3 nucleotides read TGTGCCAGAAGCTACGGGTCGCATTGTCATGGCACTGAAGCTTTCTTT. This codes for CARSYGSHCHGTEAFF.

This chain joins TRBV27 and TRBJ1-2, with D possibly matching TRBD1 (6 bases). The germline V gene encodes CDR1 MNHEY and CDR2 SMNVEV (reference sequence). V was trimmed by 5 bases and J by 1 base, leaving 11 bases between them. CDR3 size: 14 residues. The CDR3 protein is CASSTGYGNYGYTF. CDR3 DNA sequence: TGTGCCAGCAGTACAGGGTATGGTAACTATGGCTACACCTTC.

J is TRBJ1-1 and V is TRBV10-3, with D perhaps matching TRBD1 (6 bases). Looked up from germline, CDR1 is ENHRY and CDR2 is SYGVKD. Trimming shortened V by 10 bases and J by 2 bases, and 17 bases separated the two germline ends. This CDR3 has 14 residues. The CDR3 DNA sequence: TGTGCCACCAAACCCAGACAGGATAACACTGAAGCTTTCTTT. This encodes CATKPRQDNTEAFF.

The chain joins TRBV6-5 to TRBJ1-5; 8 nucleotides match TRBD1. CDR1 and CDR2 (germline): MNHEY, SVGAGI. J lost 4 bases, V lost 4 bases, and 3 bases had no gene match. The CDR3 is 14 amino acids. The CDR3 here is CASSWDRPNQPQHF. The CDR3 bases are TGTGCCAGCAGTTGGGACAGGCCTAATCAGCCCCAGCATTTT.

The gene calls are TRBV6-5 and TRBJ2-7, with D maybe TRBD1 (6 bases). CDR3 length: 14 amino acids. Trimming shortened V by 6 bases and J by 2 bases, and 14 bases separated the two germline ends. Germline loops: CDR1 MNHEY, CDR2 SVGAGI. In DNA, the CDR3 is TGTGCCAGCAGGGAGGACAGCCCACCCTACGAGCAGTACTTC. It encodes CASREDSPPYEQYF.

The rearrangement uses TRBV18 and TRBJ1-2; a weak D match, TRBD1 (5 bases). The CDR3 extends over 12 amino acids. Trimming removed 2 bases from V and 7 bases from J, with 8 bases in between. Germline loops: CDR1 KGHSH, CDR2 LQKENI. This CDR3 reads CASSPSGGGYTF. Written as DNA, the CDR3 is TGTGCCAGCTCACCATCGGGGGGTGGCTACACCTTC.

J is TRBJ1-5 and V is TRBV2; the match to TRBD1 covers 10 bases. The CDR3 totals 16 residues. The V segment lost 5 bases and the J segment 7 bases; nucleotides outside the gene matches: 11. Looked up from germline, CDR1 is SNHLY and CDR2 is FYNNEI. This CDR3 is CASSNRPGQGRQPQHF. DNA for the CDR3: TGTGCCAGCAGTAACCGACCGGGACAGGGGCGACAGCCCCAGCATTTT.

V gene TRBV6-5 combines with J gene TRBJ1-6; 7 bases are shared with TRBD1. Germline-derived CDR1 and CDR2 are MNHEY and SVGAGI. The CDR3 extends over 13 amino acids. V lost 6 bases, J lost 9 bases, and 5 bases stayed unmatched. Here the CDR3 DNA reads TGTGCCAGCAGACAGGGGCTCAGTTCACCCCTCCACTTT. Amino acid sequence: CASRQGLSSPLHF.

This clone was observed a handful of times. The DNA of the CDR3 is TGTGCCAGCAGTTACCGACCGGGCTCCTACGAGCAGTACTTC. This encodes CASSYRPGSYEQYF. This sequence joins TRBV6-5 and TRBJ2-7; D not resolved. Germline V CDR1 and CDR2: MNHEY, SVGAGI. V lost 2 bases, J lost 0 bases, and 8 bases lay in between. CDR3 length: 14 residues.